A selection of T cell receptor beta chains follows, all from one sample in a study of shared clonotypes between healthy human individuals. Data came from immunoSEQ multiplex PCR; TCRdb stores just in-frame clones and leaves some out. The sample holds 600,000 to 750,000 clones; about nine tenths are singletons and the top ten take 30% to 35%. The source material was memory CD8+ T cells from PBMCs. Receptor source: a man aged 18 to 30 in good health. Some clones in this sample may be carry-over from other donors' samples. CDR3s include the opening cysteine and the closing phenylalanine or tryptophan. Fields, in order: CDR3 DNA, CDR3 protein, V gene, J gene, CDR3 length, clone size, D gene. A D gene is named only where the DNA matches it firmly. Clone size is not always given. Where it is, it says once, few, many or a class for expanded clones.

TGCGCCAGCAGTGAGTCCGGTCTAGCGGGAGTTAGTTTTCGCGAGCAGTACTTC,CASSESGLAGVSFREQYF,TRBV10-2,TRBJ2-7,18,.,TRBD2
TGTGCCAGCAGCGCCGGACAGGGCTACTCACCCCTCCACTTT,CASSAGQGYSPLHF,TRBV7-6,TRBJ1-6,14,once,TRBD1
TGTGCCAGCAGCTTAGGTCCCAGCACCTCCTACGAGCAGTACTTC,CASSLGPSTSYEQYF,TRBV7-9,TRBJ2-7,15,.,.
TGTGCCAGCAGTTTATCCTCCCCAGGATACCCCTACAATGAGCAGTTCTTC,CASSLSSPGYPYNEQFF,TRBV27,TRBJ2-1,17,.,.
TGTGCCAGCAGCCCAAAACAAGGTCTGGTAGGCGAAAAACTGTTTTTT,CASSPKQGLVGEKLFF,TRBV5-5,TRBJ1-4,16,.,.
TGTGCCATCAGTGATCCCGGGACAGGGAACACTGAAGCTTTCTTT,CAISDPGTGNTEAFF,TRBV10-3,TRBJ1-1,15,.,TRBD1
TGTGCCAGCAGCTTCCTCAGGGACTACGAGCAGTACTTC,CASSFLRDYEQYF,TRBV7-9,TRBJ2-7,13,.,.
TGTGCCATCAGTGAGCCAACGAAGCGGACAGGGGTTGGGGACACTGAAGCTTTCTTT,CAISEPTKRTGVGDTEAFF,TRBV10-3,TRBJ1-1,19,once,TRBD1
TGTGCCAGCAGCCCACAGGGGCTGGACACCGGGGAGCTGTTTTTT,CASSPQGLDTGELFF,TRBV14,TRBJ2-2,15,.,TRBD1
TGTGCCAGCAGCTTAAGTTCCGGGATTTTAGTGTACGAGCAGTACTTC,CASSLSSGILVYEQYF,TRBV7-2,TRBJ2-7,16,.,.
TGTGCCAGCAGTCGCGCACAGGGTTCCTACGAGCAGTACTTC,CASSRAQGSYEQYF,TRBV14,TRBJ2-7,14,few,.
TGTGCCAGCAGTTACTCGGGGGACCTCGGGGAGCTGTTTTTT,CASSYSGDLGELFF,TRBV6-5,TRBJ2-2,14,.,.
TGTGCCTGGAGTGTACAAGCGGGGGATGAGCAGTTCTTC,CAWSVQAGDEQFF,TRBV30,TRBJ2-1,13,.,TRBD2
TGTGCCAGCAGTCTCCTTCGACAGGGAGAGCAGTACTTC,CASSLLRQGEQYF,TRBV27,TRBJ2-7,13,.,TRBD1
TGTGCCAGCAGCTTAGGGGTCGGAGGGGCCGGGGAGCTGTTTTTT,CASSLGVGGAGELFF,TRBV11-3,TRBJ2-2,15,once,.
TGTGCCAGCAGCCCAACCACGGACAGGGGAACCTACGAGCAGTACTTC,CASSPTTDRGTYEQYF,TRBV2,TRBJ2-7,16,.,TRBD1
TGCGCCAGCAGCCAAAGGGCGGGAAGCAATCAGCCCCAGCATTTT,CASSQRAGSNQPQHF,TRBV4-1,TRBJ1-5,15,few,.
TGTGCCAGCAGCGGCACAGGGGCGTCCAATGAGCAGTTCTTC,CASSGTGASNEQFF,TRBV9,TRBJ2-1,14,.,TRBD1
TGCGCCAGCAGCTTGGGCGCCCGGGGGCAAGAGACCCAGTACTTC,CASSLGARGQETQYF,TRBV5-1,TRBJ2-5,15,.,.
TGTGCCAGCAGCGCCTTCGTAGACTCGAGCTCCTACAATGAGCAGTTCTTC,CASSAFVDSSSYNEQFF,TRBV7-9,TRBJ2-1,17,.,.